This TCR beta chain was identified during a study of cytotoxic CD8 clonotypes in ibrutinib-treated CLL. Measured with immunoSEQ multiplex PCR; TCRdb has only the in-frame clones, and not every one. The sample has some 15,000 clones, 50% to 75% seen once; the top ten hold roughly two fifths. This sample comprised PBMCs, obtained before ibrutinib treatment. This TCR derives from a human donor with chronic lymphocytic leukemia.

CDR3 sequence (DNA): TGTGCCAGCAGGACCTTCAGTAATGAAAAACTGTTTTTT. Its translation is CASRTFSNEKLFF. The rearrangement uses TRBV6-1 and TRBJ1-4; D is unclear. Germline lookup yields CDR1 MNHNS and CDR2 SASEGT. V lost 6 bases to trimming and J lost 4 bases, with 9 bases between them. The CDR3 has 13 residues.